These 17 T cell receptor beta chains were sequenced from one sample in a study of blood T cell repertoires in COVID-19. Generated by immunoSEQ multiplex PCR, the TCRdb table keeps only in-frame clones and is missing some. The data show about 150,000 clones, 75% to 85% seen once. The source material was peripheral blood. The receptors come from a man in his 60s with acute or convalescent COVID-19.

The chain uses TRBV27 and TRBJ2-5; D gene ambiguous. Germline CDR1 and CDR2: MNHEY and SMNVEV (reference sequence). V shed 5 bases and J shed 1 base, with 11 bases lying between them. CDR3 length: 14 amino acids. Here the CDR3 DNA reads TGTGCCAGCAGTCCTCTCGGTGTCCAAGAGACCCAGTACTTC. This codes for CASSPLGVQETQYF.

This chain joins TRBV11-1 and TRBJ2-3, with D possibly TRBD2 on 5 matching bases. V dropped 5 bases and J dropped 5 bases, with 14 bases sitting between them. Germline-derived CDR1 and CDR2 are SGHAT and FQDESV (reference sequence). The CDR3 contains 14 residues. DNA for the CDR3: TGTGCCAGCAGCCTCTTCCCGGGGAAAGATACGCAGTATTTT. As protein: CASSLFPGKDTQYF.

The chain joins TRBV11-2 to TRBJ1-1; D is undetermined. The CDR3 covers 12 residues. With 5 bases removed from V and 2 bases from J, the gap between germline ends came to 6 bases. CDR1 SGHAT and CDR2 FQNNGV come from the germline V gene. CDR3 residues: CASSPINTEAFF. The CDR3, as DNA: TGTGCCAGCAGCCCCATCAACACTGAAGCTTTCTTT.

The V gene is TRBV28, the J gene TRBJ2-7; TRBD2 matches 8 bases. The ends lost 3 bases at V and 8 bases at J; junction bases unmatched: 21. Per the germline V gene, CDR1 is MDHEN and CDR2 is SYDVKM. This CDR3 comprises 18 residues. The CDR3 nucleotides read TGTGCCAGCAGTTTGACCGACAGTAGCGGGATAAACCTACGAAAGCAGTACTTC. This gives the protein CASSLTDSSGINLRKQYF.

This clone was seen only a few times. The chain employs TRBV7-9 and TRBJ2-7, with 13 positions matching TRBD2. This CDR3 is built from 17 residues. Germline V gives CDR1 SEHNR, CDR2 FQNEAQ (reference sequence). The ends lost 5 bases at V and 2 bases at J; junction bases unmatched: 9. The CDR3 loop reads CASSPRTLAGGAYEQYF. The CDR3 DNA follows: TGTGCCAGCAGCCCCCGAACACTAGCGGGAGGGGCCTACGAGCAGTACTTC.

The chain links TRBV5-1 to TRBJ2-5; 7 bases align to TRBD1. V dropped 5 bases and J dropped 2; count of bases not matched to a gene: 6. The CDR3 sequence is 14 residues long. The V gene's germline CDR1 is SGHRS and CDR2 YFSETQ. The CDR3 region is CASSGGQLQETQYF. The DNA for the CDR3 is TGCGCCAGCAGTGGGGGACAGCTACAAGAGACCCAGTACTTC. The full variable domain, in which reference TRBV5-1 and TRBJ2-5 provide the parts outside the CDR3, is KAGVTQTPRYLIKTRGQQVTLSCSPISGHRSVSWYQQTPGQGLQFLFEYFSETQRNKGNFPGRFSGRQFSNSRSEMNVSTLELGDSALYLCASSGGQLQETQYFGPGTRLLVL.

This chain connects TRBV23-1 to TRBJ1-1, with TRBD1 identical over 8 bases. TRBV23-1 is reported as an ORF; its role is uncertain. V lost 4 bases, J lost 8 bases, and 15 bases stayed unmatched. The CDR3 length is 16 residues. The CDR3 DNA is TGCGCCAGCAGTCCTAAGGACAGGGCTCGTAGGCCGGAAGCTTTCTTT. Protein: CASSPKDRARRPEAFF.

This clone was seen a single time. The V gene is TRBV28, the J gene TRBJ2-5; D is perhaps TRBD2 (5 bases). Germline values: CDR1 MDHEN, CDR2 SYDVKM. The V end was cut by 1 base, the J end by 1 base, with 10 bases between. The CDR3 is 15 residues long. CDR3 amino acids: CASSLLLGAQETQYF. Here the CDR3 DNA reads TGTGCCAGCAGTTTATTACTGGGAGCCCAAGAGACCCAGTACTTC.

In the case of this clone: Other DNA sequences in this specimen translate into the identical CDR3. The V call is TRBV4-1, the J call TRBJ1-5; 9 positions agree with TRBD1. CDR3 length: 15 amino acids. V was clipped by 0 bases and J by 6 bases; unmatched bases: 3. CDR1 is MGHRA and CDR2 is YSYEKL in the germline V gene. The CDR3 region has the DNA TGCGCCAGCAGCCAAGACCGACAGGGGGGTCAGCCCCAGCATTTT. Encoded protein: CASSQDRQGGQPQHF.

This clone was recorded a few times. The chain combines TRBV29-1 with TRBJ1-1; 8 bases line up with TRBD1. This CDR3 has 13 amino acids. The germline CDR1 and CDR2 sequences are SQVTM and ANQGSEA. The junction had 6 bases not matched to a gene; V was cut back by 2 bases and J by 7 bases. The DNA for the CDR3 is TGCAGCGTTGAACCCCAGGGGGCAATTGAAGCTTTCTTT. Its protein product is CSVEPQGAIEAFF. Filled out from reference TRBV29-1 and TRBJ1-1, the complete variable domain reads SAVISQKPSRDICQRGTSLTIQCQVDSQVTMMFWYRQQPGQSLTLIATANQGSEATYESGFVIDKFPISRPNLTFSTLTVSNMSPEDSSIYLCSVEPQGAIEAFFGQGTRLTVV.

The J gene is TRBJ1-3, the V gene TRBV3-1 (or the pseudogene TRBV3-2); 7 positions agree with TRBD1. V lost 4 bases and J lost 4; bases outside the gene matches: 10. From germline, CDR1 is LGHDT and CDR2 YNNKEL (reference sequence). The CDR3 is 16 residues long. The CDR3 bases are TGTGCCAGCAGCCTATCTTTGACAGGGAGGGGAAACACCATATATTTT. It is translated as CASSLSLTGRGNTIYF.

A word on this clone: An end of the junction differs from the germline gene, which may be a read error. This sequence joins TRBV30 and TRBJ2-7; D possibly corresponds to TRBD2 (7 bases). This CDR3 has 11 amino acids. Germline CDR1 is GTSNPN and CDR2 is SVGIG (reference sequence). The CDR3 region is CAWSVGGEETF. CDR3 coding DNA: TGTGCCTGGAGTGTAGGGGGGGAGGAGACGTTC.

The chain recombines TRBV5-1 with TRBJ2-1; a possible D gene is TRBD1 (5 bases). The CDR3 extends over 13 amino acids. Trimming took off 0 bases at V and 7 bases at J, with 8 bases between the two ends. CDR1 and CDR2 (germline): SGHRS, YFSETQ. The CDR3 here is CASSLARVNEQFF. CDR3 in DNA: TGCGCCAGCAGCTTGGCCAGGGTTAATGAGCAGTTCTTC.

J is TRBJ2-7 and V is TRBV28; 7 bases line up with TRBD2. The trim removed 5 bases at V and 7 bases at J, leaving 8 bases unmatched. Germline V gives CDR1 MDHEN, CDR2 SYDVKM. The CDR3 extends over 13 amino acids. In DNA form, the CDR3 reads TGTGCCAGCAGTCCTAGCGGCTATGGGGAGCAGTACTTC. Its translation is CASSPSGYGEQYF. Full variable domain (missing parts from reference TRBV28 and TRBJ2-7): DVKVTQSSRYLVKRTGEKVFLECVQDMDHENMFWYRQDPGLGLRLIYFSYDVKMKEKGDIPEGYSVSREKKERFSLILESASTNQTSMYLCASSPSGYGEQYFGPGTRLTVT.

CDR3 DNA sequence: TGTGCCAGCAGTGGAGGGGGGGACCAGCAGTATTTT. This codes for CASSGGGDQQYF. The chain has TRBV2 and TRBJ2-3; TRBD2 is a possible D gene (7 bases). CDR1 and CDR2 from the germline V gene are SNHLY and FYNNEI. The CDR3 is 12 amino acids. Trimming removed 4 bases at V and 11 bases at J, with 13 bases between.

The chain employs TRBV5-1 and TRBJ1-2; TRBD1 matches at 9 bases. CDR1 and CDR2 from the germline V gene are SGHRS and YFSETQ. CDR3 length: 13 residues. V gave up 5 bases and J gave up 8 bases; unmatched junction bases: 7. The CDR3 protein is CASRRDRDRGYTF. CDR3 nucleotide sequence: TGCGCCAGCAGGCGGGACAGGGATCGCGGCTACACCTTC.

The rearrangement joins TRBV27 to TRBJ2-2, with a weak D call TRBD2 (5 bases). Germline V gene lookup returns CDR1 MNHEY and CDR2 SMNVEV (reference sequence). The V end was cut by 5 bases, the J end by 9 bases, with 16 bases between. The CDR3 is 14 amino acids. For the CDR3, the DNA is TGTGCCAGCAGTATAAGGGTGACCGGGAGGGAGCTGTTTTTT. It translates to CASSIRVTGRELFF.